This T cell receptor (beta chain) originates from a study of lymphopenia after photon versus proton radiotherapy. Findings and caveats of the study: Authors raise, but do not show, better survival with proton therapy. Relative stability marked proton patients; photon patients lost diversity and naive cells. After the lymphocyte nadir, photon-treated repertoires showed oligoclonal expansion, especially of CD8+ Temra cells. Post-nadir TCR diversity decline inversely tracked overall survival among those who died.

V lost 1 base and J lost 5, with 6 bases in between. The CDR3 is made up of 12 amino acids. Germline V gene lookup returns CDR1 SGHRS and CDR2 YFSETQ. Here immunoSEQ multiplex PCR was the method, and the copy in TCRdb shows in-frame clones only, minus some. The sample has under 20,000 clones; more than 85% are singletons. In the case of this clone: What it binds is unknown.

Source: peripheral blood, taken from a patient treated with photon-based radiotherapy. The sequence came from a woman in her thirties or forties with cholangiocarcinoma. This chain joins TRBV5-1 and TRBJ1-2; TRBD1 is a possible D gene (6 bases). CDR3 loop: CASSLTGYGYTF. The CDR3 DNA sequence: TGCGCCAGCAGCTTGACAGGGTATGGCTACACCTTC.